Only a few counts were recorded for the clone carrying this TCR beta chain. CDR1 and CDR2 from the germline V gene are KGHSH and LQKENI. Trimming took off 6 bases at V and 2 bases at J, with 11 bases between the two ends. The CDR3 totals 13 residues. The record originates from a study of blood T cell repertoires in COVID-19. Overall study: The United States, Italy and Spain supplied acute and convalescent COVID-19 samples.

The study assigned cohorts using participant-reported clinical history. What the recovered Cohort 3 donors had was two negative PCRs, clearance, or symptom resolution. Source study methods: Estimated nucleated cell counts came from reference gene primer amplification. TCRdb's table, derived via immunoSEQ multiplex PCR, lists solely in-frame clones and lacks some. The V and J calls and the clone size are those of that table, but D and trimming were determined from the DNA. The repertoire includes some 300,000 clones, around nine tenths of them detected once, and less than 9.5% sits in the top ten. The chain carries TRBV18 and TRBJ2-7, with a possible D match to TRBD2 (5 bases). The sample taken for sequencing was PBMCs or T cells enriched from blood (not recorded which). The receptor comes from a woman in her twenties or thirties who had recovered from COVID-19. This CDR3 is CASSPGTTYEQYF. The CDR3 DNA sequence: TGTGCCAGCTCGCCGGGAACAACCTACGAGCAGTACTTC.